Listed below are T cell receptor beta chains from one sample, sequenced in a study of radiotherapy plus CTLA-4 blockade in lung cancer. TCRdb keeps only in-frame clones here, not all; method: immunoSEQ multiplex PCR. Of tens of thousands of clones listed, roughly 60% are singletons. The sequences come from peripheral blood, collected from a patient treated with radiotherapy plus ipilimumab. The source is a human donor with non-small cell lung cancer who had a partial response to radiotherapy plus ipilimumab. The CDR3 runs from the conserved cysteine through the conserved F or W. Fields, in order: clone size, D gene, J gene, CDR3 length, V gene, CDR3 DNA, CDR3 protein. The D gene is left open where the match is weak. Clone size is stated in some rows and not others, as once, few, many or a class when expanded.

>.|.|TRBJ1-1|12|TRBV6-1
TGTGCCAGCACCCCCGTGAGGACTGAAGCTTTCTTT
CASTPVRTEAFF
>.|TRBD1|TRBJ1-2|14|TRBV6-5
TGTGCCAGCAGTACCGGGACAGTCGTAGGTGGCTACACCTTC
CASSTGTVVGGYTF
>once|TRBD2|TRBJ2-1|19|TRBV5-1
TGCGCCAGCAGAGCCCAAGGGACTAGCGGGGGGGCCGGCTACAATGAGCAGTTCTTC
CASRAQGTSGGAGYNEQFF
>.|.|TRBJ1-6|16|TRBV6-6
TGTGCCAGCGACCGAGGGGGGGTGCAGGGAAACTCACCCCTCCACTTT
CASDRGGVQGNSPLHF
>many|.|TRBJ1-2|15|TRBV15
TGTGCCACCAGCAGAGACCAAGGACAGTTCCCTGGCTACACCTTC
CATSRDQGQFPGYTF
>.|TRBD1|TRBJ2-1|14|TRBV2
TGTGCCATCTTACCTCGGGACAGGTTGAATGAGCAGTTCTTC
CAILPRDRLNEQFF
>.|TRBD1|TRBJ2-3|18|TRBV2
TGTGCCAGCTTCGGACAGGGGGCGGATCGCCATCGCACAGATACGCAGTATTTT
CASFGQGADRHRTDTQYF
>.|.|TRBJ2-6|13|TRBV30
TGTGCCCACGGGTATTCCGGGGCCAACGTCCTGACTTTC
CAHGYSGANVLTF
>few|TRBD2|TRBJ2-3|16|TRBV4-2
TGTGCCAGCAGCCGACAAGCGGGGGGGCTCGCAGATACGCAGTATTTT
CASSRQAGGLADTQYF
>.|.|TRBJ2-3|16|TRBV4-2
TGTGCCAGCAGCCAGGGGGCGGGGGCAAAGGTAGATACGCAGTATTTT
CASSQGAGAKVDTQYF
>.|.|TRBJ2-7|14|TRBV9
TGTGCCAGCAGCGAGGGCCAAGGAGGTGGAGAGCAGTACTTC
CASSEGQGGGEQYF
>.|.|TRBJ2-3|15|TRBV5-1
TGCGCCAGCAGCGCACAGGGTCATAACACAGATACGCAGTATTTT
CASSAQGHNTDTQYF
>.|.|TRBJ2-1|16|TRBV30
TGTGCCTGGAGACCACGGAGCGGATTCGAATACAATGAGCAGTTCTTC
CAWRPRSGFEYNEQFF
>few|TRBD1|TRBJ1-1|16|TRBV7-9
TGTGCCAGCAGCGCCGATCCGGGACAGGGGAACACTGAAGCTTTCTTT
CASSADPGQGNTEAFF
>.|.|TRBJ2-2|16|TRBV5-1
TGCGCCAGCAGCTCTGGGCCCATTATCCTCACCGGGGAGCTGTTTTTT
CASSSGPIILTGELFF
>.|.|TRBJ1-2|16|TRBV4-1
TGCGCCAGCAGCCAAGAATACCTTGTACAGGGAAGGGGCTACACCTTC
CASSQEYLVQGRGYTF
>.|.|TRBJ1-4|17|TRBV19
TGTGCCAGTAGTAACCCCGCAGATCCCGCAACTAATGAAAAACTGTTTTTT
CASSNPADPATNEKLFF
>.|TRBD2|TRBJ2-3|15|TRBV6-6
TGTGCCAGCAGTTACTCCCCGGGAGGAAGAGATACGCAGTATTTT
CASSYSPGGRDTQYF
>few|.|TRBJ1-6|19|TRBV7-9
TGTGCCAGCAGCCCAATGGGGGGGAGGGCAAGCTCCTATAATTCACCCCTCCACTTT
CASSPMGGRASSYNSPLHF
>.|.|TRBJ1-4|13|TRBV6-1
TGTGCCAGCAGTCGGACAGTTAATGAAAAACTGTTTTTT
CASSRTVNEKLFF
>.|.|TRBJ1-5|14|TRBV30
TGTGCCTGGAGTGTACAGCCTTTCGATCAGCCCCAGCATTTT
CAWSVQPFDQPQHF
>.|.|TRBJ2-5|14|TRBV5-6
TGTGCCAGCAGCTCACCTCAGGGGTCAGAGACCCAGTACTTC
CASSSPQGSETQYF
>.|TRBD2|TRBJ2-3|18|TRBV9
TGTGCCAGCAGCCATGACCTGACTAGCGGGAGGAGTGGAGATACGCAGTATTTT
CASSHDLTSGRSGDTQYF
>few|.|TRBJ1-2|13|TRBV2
TGTGCCAGCAGAGGTAGGCCGCGGGAAGGCTACACCTTC
CASRGRPREGYTF
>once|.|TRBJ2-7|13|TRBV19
TGTGCCAGTAGTATAGAGCGGGGCAACGAGCAGTACTTC
CASSIERGNEQYF
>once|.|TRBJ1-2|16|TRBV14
TGTGCCAGCAGCCAAGTCCCGCTTTATCGTGAGGAAGGCTACACCTTC
CASSQVPLYREEGYTF
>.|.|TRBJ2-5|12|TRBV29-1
TGCAGTTGTGCGAGACAGCAAGAGACCCAGTACTTC
CSCARQQETQYF
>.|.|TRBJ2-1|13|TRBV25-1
TGTGCCAGCACCCAAGCCAGGTACAATGAGCAGTTCTTC
CASTQARYNEQFF
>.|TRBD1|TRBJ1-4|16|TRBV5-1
TGCGCCAGCAGCTCAGACTTACAGGGGGGGAATGAAAAACTGTTTTTT
CASSSDLQGGNEKLFF
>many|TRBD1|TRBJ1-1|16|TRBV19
TGTGCCAGTAGTACCCATCAGGACAGGCTAGGGACTGAAGCTTTCTTT
CASSTHQDRLGTEAFF
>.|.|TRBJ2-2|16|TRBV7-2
TGTGCCAGCACCGAAAGAGGGTTGGGGGGAACCGGGGAGCTGTTTTTT
CASTERGLGGTGELFF
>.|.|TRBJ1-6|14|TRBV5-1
TGCGCCAGCAGCTTGGGCGAAAATAATTCACCCCTCCACTTT
CASSLGENNSPLHF
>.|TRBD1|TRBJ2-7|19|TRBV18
TGTGCCAGCCACCCTTTCGGAAACAGGGGGGAAATTGTAGGCTACGAGCAGTACTTC
CASHPFGNRGEIVGYEQYF
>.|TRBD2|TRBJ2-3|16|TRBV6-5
TGTGCCAGCAGTTACGGAGCGGGGGTTAGCACAGATACGCAGTATTTT
CASSYGAGVSTDTQYF
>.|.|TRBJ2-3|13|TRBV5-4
TGTGCCAGCAGCTTGGGCGAGGGAGATACGCAGTATTTT
CASSLGEGDTQYF
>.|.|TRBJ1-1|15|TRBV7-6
TGTGCCAGCAGCTTATCCCGGACTTCGAACACTGAAGCTTTCTTT
CASSLSRTSNTEAFF
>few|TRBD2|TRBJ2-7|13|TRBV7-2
TGTGCCAGCAGCTTCGGACGGGGGGGTGAGCAGTACTTC
CASSFGRGGEQYF
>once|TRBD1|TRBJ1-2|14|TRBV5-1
TGCGCCAGCAGCTCCCAGGGGGATATCTATGGCTACACCTTC
CASSSQGDIYGYTF
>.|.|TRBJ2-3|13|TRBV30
TGTGCCGCACAGGGCCGGGGCACAGATACGCAGTATTTT
CAAQGRGTDTQYF
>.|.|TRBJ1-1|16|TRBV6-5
TGTGCCAGCAGTTCCCTCTGGGGGCAACTGAACACTGAAGCTTTCTTT
CASSSLWGQLNTEAFF
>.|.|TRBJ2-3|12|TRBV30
TGTGCCTGGAGTGTAAGTGCGGATACGCAGTATTTT
CAWSVSADTQYF
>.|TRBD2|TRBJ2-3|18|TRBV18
TGTGCCAGCTCACCCCGCGGACTAGCGGGTGGGAGCACAGATACGCAGTATTTT
CASSPRGLAGGSTDTQYF
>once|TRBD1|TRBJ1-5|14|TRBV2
TGTGCCAGCAGGGGGACAGGCCGGGTTCAGCCCCAGCATTTT
CASRGTGRVQPQHF
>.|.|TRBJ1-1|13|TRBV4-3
TGCGCCAGCAGCCACCTATTGAACACTGAAGCTTTCTTT
CASSHLLNTEAFF
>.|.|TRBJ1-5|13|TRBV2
TGTGCCAGCAGTGACCGGACAGCGCAGCCCCAGCATTTT
CASSDRTAQPQHF
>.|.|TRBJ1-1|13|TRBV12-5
TGTGCTAGTGGTTTAAACAGTAACACTGAAGCTTTCTTT
CASGLNSNTEAFF
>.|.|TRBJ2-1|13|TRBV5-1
TGCGCCAGCAGCTTGACTAGTTTACATGAGCAGTTCTTC
CASSLTSLHEQFF
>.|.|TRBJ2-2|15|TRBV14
TGTGCCAGCAGCCAAGATCACGGGGTCCCCGGGGAGCTGTTTTTT
CASSQDHGVPGELFF
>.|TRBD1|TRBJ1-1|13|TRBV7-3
TGTGCCAGCAGCAAGGACAGGGACACTGAAGCTTTCTTT
CASSKDRDTEAFF
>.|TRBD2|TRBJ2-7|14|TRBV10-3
TGTGCCATCAGCACTAGCGGGGGGGCTGGCGAGCAGTACTTC
CAISTSGGAGEQYF
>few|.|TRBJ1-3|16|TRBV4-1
TGCGCCAGCAGCCATCACGGGGGAAGCTCTGGAAACACCATATATTTT
CASSHHGGSSGNTIYF
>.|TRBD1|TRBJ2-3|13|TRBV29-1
TGCAGCGTTGGTTACAGGGGTATAGATACGCAGTATTTT
CSVGYRGIDTQYF
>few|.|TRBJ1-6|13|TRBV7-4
TGTGCCAGCAGCTTGGGGGCGGGCGAGCCCCTCCACTTT
CASSLGAGEPLHF
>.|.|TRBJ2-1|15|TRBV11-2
TGTGCCAGCAGCTTAGGAGCGGGTGGGAACAATGAGCAGTTCTTC
CASSLGAGGNNEQFF
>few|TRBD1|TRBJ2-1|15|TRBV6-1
TGTGCCAGCAGTGAAAGGGACAGCGCCTACAATGAGCAGTTCTTC
CASSERDSAYNEQFF
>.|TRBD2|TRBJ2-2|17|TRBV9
TGTGCCAGCAGCGTACCGTTTGCGGGAGGGGACACCGGGGAGCTGTTTTTT
CASSVPFAGGDTGELFF
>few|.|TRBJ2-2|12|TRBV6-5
TGTGCCACCACAACAGGGACCGGGGAGCTGTTTTTT
CATTTGTGELFF
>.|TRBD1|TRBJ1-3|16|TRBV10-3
TGTGCCATCAGTGGGGGGGACAGGATCTCTGGAAACACCATATATTTT
CAISGGDRISGNTIYF
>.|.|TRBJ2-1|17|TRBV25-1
TGTGCCAGCAGTACCCCCCCCCGGACTGCCCGCTACAATGAGCAGTTCTTC
CASSTPPRTARYNEQFF